The present T cell receptor beta chain was sequenced within a study of blood T cell repertoires in COVID-19. TCRdb keeps only in-frame clones here, not all; method: immunoSEQ multiplex PCR. The table records some 250,000 clones, over 75% of them present only once. This clone was seen ten or more times. Germline CDR1 is SQVTM and CDR2 is ANQGSEA. The CDR3 consists of 14 residues. V lost 7 bases and J lost 2, with 12 bases in between. The genes are TRBV29-1 and TRBJ2-6, with D possibly being TRBD1 (6 bases). Sequenced: PBMCs or T cells enriched from blood (not recorded which). This sequence was found in a man between 18 and 29 years old who had recovered from COVID-19. The CDR3 bases are TGCAGCGCCGCACAGGGAGCTGGGGCCAACGTCCTGACTTTC. Amino acids: CSAAQGAGANVLTF.